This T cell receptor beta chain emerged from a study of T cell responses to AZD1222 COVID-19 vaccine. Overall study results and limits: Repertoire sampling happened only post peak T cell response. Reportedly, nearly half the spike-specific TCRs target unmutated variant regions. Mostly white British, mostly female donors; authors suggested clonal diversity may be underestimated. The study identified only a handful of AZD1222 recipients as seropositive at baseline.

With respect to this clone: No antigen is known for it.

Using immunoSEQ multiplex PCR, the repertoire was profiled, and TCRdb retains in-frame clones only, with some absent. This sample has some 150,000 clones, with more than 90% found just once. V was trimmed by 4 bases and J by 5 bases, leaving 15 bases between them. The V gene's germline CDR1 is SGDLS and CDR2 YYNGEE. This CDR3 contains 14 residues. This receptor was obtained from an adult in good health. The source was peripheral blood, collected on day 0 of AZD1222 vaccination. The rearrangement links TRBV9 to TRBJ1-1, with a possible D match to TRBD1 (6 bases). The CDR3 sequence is CASSLRQVETEAFF. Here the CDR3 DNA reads TGTGCCAGCAGCCTTCGACAGGTAGAAACTGAAGCTTTCTTT.